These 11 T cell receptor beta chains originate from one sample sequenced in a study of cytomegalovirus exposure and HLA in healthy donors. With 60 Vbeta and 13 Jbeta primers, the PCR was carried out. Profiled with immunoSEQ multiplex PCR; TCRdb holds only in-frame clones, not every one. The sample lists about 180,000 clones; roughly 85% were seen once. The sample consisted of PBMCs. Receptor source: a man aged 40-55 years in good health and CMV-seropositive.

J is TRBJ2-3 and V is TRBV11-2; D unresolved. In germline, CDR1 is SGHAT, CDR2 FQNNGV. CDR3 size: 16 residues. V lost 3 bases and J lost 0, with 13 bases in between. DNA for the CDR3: TGTGCCAGCAGCTTCGGAGCCGAAACTAGCACAGATACGCAGTATTTT. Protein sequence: CASSFGAETSTDTQYF.

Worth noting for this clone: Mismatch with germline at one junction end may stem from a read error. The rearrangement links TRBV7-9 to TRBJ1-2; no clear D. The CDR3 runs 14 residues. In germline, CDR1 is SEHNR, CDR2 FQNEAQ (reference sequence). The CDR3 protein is CSSSLGQDDYGYTF. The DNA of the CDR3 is TGTTCCAGCAGCTTAGGGCAGGATGACTATGGCTACACCTTC. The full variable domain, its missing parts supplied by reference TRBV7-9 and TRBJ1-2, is DTGVSQNPRHKITKRGQNVTFRCDPISEHNRLYWYRQTLGQGPEFLTYFQNEAQLEKSRLLSDRFSAERPKGSFSTLEIQRTEQGDSAMYLCSSSLGQDDYGYTFGSGTRLTVV.

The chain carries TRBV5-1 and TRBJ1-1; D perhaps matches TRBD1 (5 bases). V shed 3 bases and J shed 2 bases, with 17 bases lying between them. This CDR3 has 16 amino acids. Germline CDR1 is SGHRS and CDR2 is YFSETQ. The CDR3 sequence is CASSWSVSGVNTEAFF. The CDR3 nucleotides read TGCGCCAGCAGCTGGTCCGTTTCGGGGGTTAACACTGAAGCTTTCTTT.

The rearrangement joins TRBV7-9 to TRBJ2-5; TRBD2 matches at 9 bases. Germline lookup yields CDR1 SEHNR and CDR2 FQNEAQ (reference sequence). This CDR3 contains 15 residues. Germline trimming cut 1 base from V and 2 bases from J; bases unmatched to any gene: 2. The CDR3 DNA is TGTGCCAGCAGCTTAGGGACTAGCGCTCAAGAGACCCAGTACTTC. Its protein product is CASSLGTSAQETQYF.

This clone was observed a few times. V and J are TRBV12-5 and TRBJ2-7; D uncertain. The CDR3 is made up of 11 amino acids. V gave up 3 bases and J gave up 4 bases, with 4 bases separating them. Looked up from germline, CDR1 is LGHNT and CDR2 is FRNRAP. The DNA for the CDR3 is TGTGCTAGTGGTTTAGAGTACGAGCAGTACTTC. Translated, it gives CASGLEYEQYF.

CDR3 in DNA: TGTGCCAGCAGCTTAGTGTTAGCGGGGACCTACGAGCAGTACTTC. Protein: CASSLVLAGTYEQYF. The genes are TRBV11-2 and TRBJ2-7; TRBD2 matches at 8 bases. Germline V lookup: CDR1 SGHAT, CDR2 FQNNGV. The J segment lost 2 bases and the V segment lost 1 base, leaving 4 bases of the junction unmatched. The CDR3 is 15 amino acids.

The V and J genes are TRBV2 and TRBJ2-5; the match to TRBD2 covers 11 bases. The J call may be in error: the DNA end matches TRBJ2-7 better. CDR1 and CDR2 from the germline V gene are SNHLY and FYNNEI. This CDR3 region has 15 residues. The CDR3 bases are TGTGCCAGCAAAGAGACTAGCGGGATATTCCACGAGCAGTACTTC. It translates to CASKETSGIFHEQYF.

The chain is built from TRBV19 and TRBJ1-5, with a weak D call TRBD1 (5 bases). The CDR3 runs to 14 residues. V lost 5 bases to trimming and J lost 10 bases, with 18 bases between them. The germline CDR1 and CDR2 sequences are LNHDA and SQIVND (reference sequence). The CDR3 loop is CASSPPTALRPQHF. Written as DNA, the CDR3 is TGTGCCAGTAGTCCGCCGACAGCACTTCGCCCCCAGCATTTT.

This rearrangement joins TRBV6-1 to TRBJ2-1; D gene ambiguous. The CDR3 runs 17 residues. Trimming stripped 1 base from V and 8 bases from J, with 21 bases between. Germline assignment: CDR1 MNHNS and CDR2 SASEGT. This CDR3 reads CASSEGLGTAPGHEQFF. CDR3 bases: TGTGCCAGCAGTGAAGGTCTCGGAACAGCCCCAGGTCATGAGCAGTTCTTC.

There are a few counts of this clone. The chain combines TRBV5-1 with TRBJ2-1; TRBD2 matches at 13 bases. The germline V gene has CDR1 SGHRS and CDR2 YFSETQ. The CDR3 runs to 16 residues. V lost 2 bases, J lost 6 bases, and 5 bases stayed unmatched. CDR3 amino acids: CASSFGWTSGSNEQFF. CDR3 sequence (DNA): TGCGCCAGCAGCTTTGGGTGGACTAGCGGGAGCAATGAGCAGTTCTTC.

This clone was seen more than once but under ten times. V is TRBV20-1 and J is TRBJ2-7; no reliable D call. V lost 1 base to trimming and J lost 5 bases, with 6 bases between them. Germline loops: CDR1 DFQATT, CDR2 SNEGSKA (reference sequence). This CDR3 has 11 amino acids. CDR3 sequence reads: CSARASDEQYF. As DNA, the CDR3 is TGCAGTGCTAGAGCTTCGGACGAGCAGTACTTC.